This T cell receptor (beta chain) stems from a study of blood T cell repertoires in COVID-19. Background on the study: COVID-19 samples, acute and convalescent, were from the United States, Italy and Spain. Nucleic acid was either cDNA or gDNA, and it came from T cells, B-cell-depleted T cells, or PBMCs.

Trimming left V 4 bases short and J 1 base short, with 8 bases between. CDR1 LNHDA and CDR2 SQIVND come from the germline V gene (reference sequence). This CDR3 has 15 residues. How the authors handled the data: Estimated nucleated cell counts came from reference gene primer amplification. The assay was immunoSEQ multiplex PCR, and TCRdb's table has in-frame clones only and misses some. V, J and clone size are those of that table, while D and trimming were read from the DNA. The sample has 300,000 to 350,000 clones; 80% to 95% are singletons. This clone was seen only once. The source material was peripheral blood. This chain connects TRBV19 to TRBJ2-6; D uncertain. The TCR sequence derives from a woman aged 25 to 39 with COVID-19, enrolled during active disease. Written as DNA, the CDR3 is TGTGCCAGTAGTACGTACGCGTCTGGGGCCAACGTCCTGACTTTC. This gives the protein CASSTYASGANVLTF.